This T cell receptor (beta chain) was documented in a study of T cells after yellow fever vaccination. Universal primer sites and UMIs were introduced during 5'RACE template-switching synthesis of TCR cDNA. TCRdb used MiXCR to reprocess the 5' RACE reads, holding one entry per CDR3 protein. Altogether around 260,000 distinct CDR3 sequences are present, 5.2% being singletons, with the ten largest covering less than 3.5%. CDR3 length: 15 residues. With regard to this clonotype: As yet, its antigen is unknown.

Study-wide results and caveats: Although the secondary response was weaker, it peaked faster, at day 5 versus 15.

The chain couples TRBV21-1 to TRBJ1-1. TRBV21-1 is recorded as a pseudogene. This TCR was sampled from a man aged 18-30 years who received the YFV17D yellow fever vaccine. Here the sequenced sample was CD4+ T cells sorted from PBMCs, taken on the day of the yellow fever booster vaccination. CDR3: CASSKGSGLNTEAFF. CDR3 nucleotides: TGTGCCAGCAGCAAAGGGTCGGGCCTGAACACTGAAGCTTTCTTT.